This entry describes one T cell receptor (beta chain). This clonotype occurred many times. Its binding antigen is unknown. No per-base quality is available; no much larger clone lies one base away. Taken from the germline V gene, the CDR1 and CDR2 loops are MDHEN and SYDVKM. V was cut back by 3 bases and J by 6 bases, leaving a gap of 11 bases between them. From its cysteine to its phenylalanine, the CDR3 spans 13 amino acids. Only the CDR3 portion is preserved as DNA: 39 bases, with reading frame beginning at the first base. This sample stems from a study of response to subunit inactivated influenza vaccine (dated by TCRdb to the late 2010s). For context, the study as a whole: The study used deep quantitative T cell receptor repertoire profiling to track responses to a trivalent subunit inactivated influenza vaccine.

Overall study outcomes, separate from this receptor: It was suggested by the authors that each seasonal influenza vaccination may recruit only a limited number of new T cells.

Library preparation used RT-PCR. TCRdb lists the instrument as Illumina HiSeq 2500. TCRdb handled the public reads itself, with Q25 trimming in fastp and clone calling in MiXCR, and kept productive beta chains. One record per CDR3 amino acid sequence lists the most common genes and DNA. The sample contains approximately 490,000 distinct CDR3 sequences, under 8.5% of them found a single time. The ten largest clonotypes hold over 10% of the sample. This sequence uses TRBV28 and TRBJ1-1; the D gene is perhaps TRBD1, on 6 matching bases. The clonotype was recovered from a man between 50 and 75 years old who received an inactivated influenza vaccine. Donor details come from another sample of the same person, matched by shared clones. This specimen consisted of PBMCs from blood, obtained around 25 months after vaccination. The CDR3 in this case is CASSFGGAPEAFF. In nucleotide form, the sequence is TGTGCCAGCAGTTTTGGGGGGGCCCCTGAAGCTTTCTTT.